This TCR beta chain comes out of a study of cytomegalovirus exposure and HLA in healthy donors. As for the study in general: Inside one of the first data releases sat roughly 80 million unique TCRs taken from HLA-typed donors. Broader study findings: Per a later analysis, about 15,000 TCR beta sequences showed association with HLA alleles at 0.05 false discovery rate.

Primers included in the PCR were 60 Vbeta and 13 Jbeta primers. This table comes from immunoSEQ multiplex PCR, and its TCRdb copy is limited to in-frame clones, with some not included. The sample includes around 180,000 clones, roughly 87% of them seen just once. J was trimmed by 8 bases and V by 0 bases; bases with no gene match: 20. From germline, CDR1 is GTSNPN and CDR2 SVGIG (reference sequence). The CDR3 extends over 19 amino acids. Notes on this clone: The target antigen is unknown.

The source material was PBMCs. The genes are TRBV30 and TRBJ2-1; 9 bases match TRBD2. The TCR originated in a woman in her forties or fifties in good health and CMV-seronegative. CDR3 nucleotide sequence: TGTGCCTGGAGTGTATATCCCCCGTATGTAGCGGGAGTTCCGCATGAGCAGTTCTTC. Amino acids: CAWSVYPPYVAGVPHEQFF.